The clone carrying this TCR beta chain showed up just a few times. What it recognizes is unknown. The data belong to a study of shared clonotypes between healthy human individuals. Broader study findings: An effect of sequencing depth on clonotype sharing among donors was expected.

Healthy HIV-negative adults with no recent acute infections or vaccinations were recruited as donors. Nashville, Tennessee was home to all donors, who were Caucasian adults. Investigators spread the genomic DNA of each subset evenly over several immunoSEQ plates. Measured with immunoSEQ multiplex PCR; TCRdb has only the in-frame clones, and not every one. Of hundreds of thousands of clones listed, 76% are singletons. Germline loops: CDR1 SGHTA, CDR2 FQGNSA. V was clipped by 5 bases and J by 5 bases; unmatched bases: 2. This CDR3 contains 13 residues. The sequencing sample was made of PBMCs. The rearrangement joins TRBV7-2 to TRBJ2-7; 11 bases line up with TRBD1. This TCR was sampled from a woman between 40 and 55 years old in good health. Some clones in this sample may be carry-over from other donors' samples. CDR3 DNA sequence: TGTGCCAGCAGCGGACAGGGGGCCAACGAGCAGTACTTC. Its protein is CASSGQGANEQYF.